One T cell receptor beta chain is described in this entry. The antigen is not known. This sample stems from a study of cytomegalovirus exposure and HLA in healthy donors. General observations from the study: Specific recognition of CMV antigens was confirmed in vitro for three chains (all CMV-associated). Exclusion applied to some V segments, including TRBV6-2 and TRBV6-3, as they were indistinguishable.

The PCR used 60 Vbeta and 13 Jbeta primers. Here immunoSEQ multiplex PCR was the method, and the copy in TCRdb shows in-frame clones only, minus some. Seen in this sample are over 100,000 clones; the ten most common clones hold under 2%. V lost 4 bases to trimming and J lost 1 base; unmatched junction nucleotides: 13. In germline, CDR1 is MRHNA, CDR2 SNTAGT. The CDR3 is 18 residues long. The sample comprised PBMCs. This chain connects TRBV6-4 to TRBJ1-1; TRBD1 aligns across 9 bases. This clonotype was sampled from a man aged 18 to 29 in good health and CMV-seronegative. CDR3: CASSVEGQGTLANTEAFF. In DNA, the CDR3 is TGTGCCAGCAGTGTCGAAGGACAGGGGACCCTTGCGAACACTGAAGCTTTCTTT.